This entry lists 30 T cell receptor beta chains sequenced from one sample in a study of T cells in Graves' hyperthyroidism and ophthalmopathy. TCR beta CDR3 sequences were amplified from RNA transcripts. The primer set for the first-round RT-PCR of the TCR CDR3 was HTBI. TCRdb redid the calling of the multiplex PCR reads with MiXCR, one entry per CDR3 protein. This sample has some 460,000 distinct CDR3 sequences, with 15% to 18% found just once. Sequencing was performed on blood. These receptors came from a woman under 30 with Graves' hyperthyroidism.

The sample holds many counts of this clonotype. The rearrangement joins TRBV28 to TRBJ1-6, with D unresolved. Trimming removed 0 bases from V and 7 bases from J, with 7 bases in between. The germline V gene has CDR1 MDHEN and CDR2 SYDVKM. The CDR3 sequence is 14 residues long. The CDR3 loop is CASSLWARNSPLHF. CDR3 nucleotide sequence: TGTGCCAGCAGTTTATGGGCCAGAAATTCACCCCTCCACTTT.

This clonotype was seen a handful of times. This rearrangement joins TRBV10-3 to TRBJ2-3, with TRBD2 identical over 8 bases. Losses at the gene ends were 6 bases for V and 2 bases for J; bases not matched to a gene: 7. Per the germline V gene, CDR1 is ENHRY and CDR2 is SYGVKD. The CDR3 extends over 15 amino acids. The CDR3 protein is CAISPTSVITDTQYF. DNA of the CDR3: TGTGCCATCAGCCCGACTAGCGTAATCACAGATACGCAGTATTTT.

This clonotype has more than one count but fewer than ten. The J gene is TRBJ2-3, the V gene TRBV6-4; the D is unclear. The CDR3 spans 13 residues. V was shortened by 2 bases and J by 3 bases, with 6 bases between the two germline ends. The germline gives CDR1 MRHNA, CDR2 SNTAGT. CDR3 in amino acids: CASSDKATDTQYF. CDR3 nucleotides: TGTGCCAGCAGTGACAAGGCGACAGATACGCAGTATTTT.

This clonotype was picked up many times. The V and J genes are TRBV20-1 and TRBJ2-1; a weak D match, TRBD1 (6 bases). The CDR3 consists of 15 residues. Germline assignment: CDR1 DFQATT and CDR2 SNEGSKA (reference sequence). Trimming removed 2 bases at V and 6 bases at J, with 17 bases between. The CDR3, as DNA: TGCAGTGCTAGACACGACAGAGGGGGTGGCAATGAGCAGTTCTTC. Encoded protein: CSARHDRGGGNEQFF.

This clonotype has a count of ten or more. The V and J genes are TRBV10-3 and TRBJ2-2; D remains ambiguous. Germline-derived CDR1 and CDR2 are ENHRY and SYGVKD. The V and J ends lost 0 bases and 9 bases respectively, with 11 bases between them. The CDR3 runs to 14 residues. DNA for the CDR3: TGTGCCATCAGTGAGTCCGGCACTTCCAGGGAGCTGTTTTTT. Translating it yields CAISESGTSRELFF.

The genes are TRBV19 and TRBJ1-2; possible D gene TRBD1, 6 bases. Germline V gene data show CDR1 as LNHDA and CDR2 as SQIVND (reference sequence). The V end was cut by 0 bases, the J end by 6 bases, with 20 bases between. CDR3 length: 17 amino acids. DNA of the CDR3: TGTGCCAGTAGTATAGATCATCCAGGGGCCGCCGTCCATGGCTACACCTTC. Its protein is CASSIDHPGAAVHGYTF. The whole variable domain, filled in from reference TRBV19 and TRBJ1-2, reads DGGITQSPKYLFRKEGQNVTLSCEQNLNHDAMYWYRQDPGQGLRLIYYSQIVNDFQKGDIAEGYSVSREKKESFPLTVTSAQKNPTAFYLCASSIDHPGAAVHGYTFGSGTRLTVV.

This clonotype occurred many times. The chain employs TRBV2 and TRBJ2-6; 7 bases line up with TRBD1. From germline, CDR1 is SNHLY and CDR2 FYNNEI. Trimming cost V 5 bases and J 0 bases; bases outside gene matches: 16. CDR3 length equals 20 residues. CDR3 in amino acids: CASSLPPLQGTLSGANVLTF. CDR3 in DNA: TGTGCCAGCAGTCTTCCCCCTTTACAGGGGACCCTCTCTGGGGCCAACGTCCTGACTTTC.

This clonotype was seen at least ten times. The rearrangement links TRBV9 to TRBJ1-2; tentatively, D is TRBD1 (5 bases). The CDR3 is made up of 14 amino acids. The germline gives CDR1 SGDLS, CDR2 YYNGEE. Trimming pared 3 bases from V and 8 bases from J, leaving 17 bases between. This CDR3 reads CASSGGSSGNGYTF. CDR3 coding DNA: TGTGCCAGCAGCGGGGGGTCATCAGGGAACGGCTACACCTTC.

This clonotype has at least ten counts. V usage is TRBV28 and J usage is TRBJ2-4; TRBD1 matches 7 bases. The CDR3 loop spans 13 amino acids. CDR1 is MDHEN, CDR2 SYDVKM, per germline. V dropped 8 bases and J dropped 4; count of bases not matched to a gene: 5. The CDR3 DNA sequence: TGTGCCAGCCGTGACAGGGTTAAAAACATTCAGTACTTC. Translated: CASRDRVKNIQYF.

This clonotype was seen at least ten times. The genes are TRBV28 and TRBJ1-2; weak D call: TRBD1 (5 bases). Trimming left V 0 bases short and J 6 bases short, with 11 bases between. Germline V CDR1 and CDR2: MDHEN, SYDVKM. CDR3 length: 14 amino acids. The chain's CDR3 is CASSLWPGNNGYTF. The CDR3 DNA reads as TGTGCCAGCAGTTTATGGCCAGGGAATAATGGCTACACCTTC.

This clonotype was found many times. V and J are TRBV5-6 and TRBJ2-3; D is undetermined. Trimming removed 3 bases at V and 3 bases at J, with 8 bases between. CDR1 and CDR2 from the germline V gene are SGHDT and YYEEEE. The CDR3 contains 13 residues. The CDR3 nucleotides read TGTGCCAGCAGCTCCCGAATAACAGATACGCAGTATTTT. It yields the protein CASSSRITDTQYF.

This clonotype was observed at least ten times. The V and J genes are TRBV5-1 and TRBJ1-5, with unresolved D. The CDR3 is 14 amino acids. V lost 4 bases and J 7 bases, leaving 15 bases between the germline ends. Germline lookup yields CDR1 SGHRS and CDR2 YFSETQ. This CDR3 is CASSPDSQEQPQHF. Here the CDR3 DNA reads TGCGCCAGCAGCCCTGATTCCCAGGAGCAGCCCCAGCATTTT.

At least ten counts were recorded for this clonotype. The chain couples TRBV2 to TRBJ2-1, with D hard to call. Looked up from germline, CDR1 is SNHLY and CDR2 is FYNNEI. V gave up 4 bases and J gave up 5 bases, with 12 bases separating them. The CDR3 spans 14 residues. The CDR3 DNA follows: TGTGCCAGCAGTGTAGATATAATCAACAATGAGCAGTTCTTC. This gives the protein CASSVDIINNEQFF.

In its sample, this clonotype was seen a few times. One junction end disagrees with the germline gene, perhaps due to a read error. The V gene is TRBV12-3 or TRBV12-4, the J gene TRBJ2-3; D is undetermined. CDR3 length: 12 amino acids. In DNA, the CDR3 is TGTGCCAGCGGTTTAGTAGGTTATACGCAGTATTTT. It is translated as CASGLVGYTQYF.

This clonotype was counted many times. J is TRBJ1-1 and V is TRBV6-1; possible D gene TRBD1, 5 bases. Germline CDR1 and CDR2: MNHNS and SASEGT. The CDR3 contains 14 residues. Trimming removed 5 bases from V and 4 bases from J, with 14 bases in between. CDR3: CASSPSGAITEAFF. In nucleotides, the CDR3 is TGTGCCAGCAGTCCATCCGGGGCGATCACTGAAGCTTTCTTT.

This clonotype appeared a few times. This chain uses TRBV4-1 with TRBJ2-2; possibly TRBD2 for D (6 bases). V was pared by 1 base and J by 7 bases, with 13 bases between. The CDR3 totals 15 residues. Germline V CDR1 and CDR2: MGHRA, YSYEKL. In DNA form, the CDR3 reads TGCGCCAGCAGCCAAGGGGGGGAGCGGAGCGGGGAGCTGTTTTTT. Translating gives CASSQGGERSGELFF.

The rearrangement joins TRBV5-5 to TRBJ2-7, with 8 nucleotides matching TRBD1. Germline trimming cut 0 bases from V and 7 bases from J; bases unmatched to any gene: 9. The CDR3 length is 15 residues. Germline values: CDR1 SGHKS, CDR2 YYEKEE (reference sequence). Written as DNA, the CDR3 is TGTGCCAGCAGCTTGGATGGGGACAGGTATGGGGAGCAGTACTTC. It yields the protein CASSLDGDRYGEQYF.

The sample holds many counts of this clonotype. The chain carries TRBV28 and TRBJ2-3; D might be TRBD2 (5 bases). Looked up from germline, CDR1 is MDHEN and CDR2 is SYDVKM. V dropped 2 bases and J dropped 4 bases, with 16 bases sitting between them. The CDR3 has 16 residues. Written as DNA, the CDR3 is TGTGCCAGCAGTTTAGGAATCGGGTCGCGGGCAGATACGCAGTATTTT. It translates to CASSLGIGSRADTQYF.

This clonotype was counted a few times. Relative to the germline gene, one junction end is altered; a read error may explain this. This chain joins TRBV7-9 and TRBJ2-7, with D perhaps matching TRBD1 (5 bases). The CDR3 loop spans 14 amino acids. Germline V CDR1 and CDR2: SEHNR, FQNEAQ (reference sequence). The CDR3, as DNA: TGTGCCAGCAGCGCTCGGCCCAACAGGTACGAACAGTACTTC. This sequence encodes CASSARPNRYEQYF.

This clonotype was seen many times. The J gene is TRBJ2-1, the V gene TRBV28; D remains unclear. V was shortened by 5 bases and J by 0 bases, with 11 bases between the two germline ends. The CDR3 is 15 residues long. Germline V CDR1 and CDR2: MDHEN, SYDVKM. This chain's CDR3 is CASSPPVSSYNEQFF. Written as DNA, the CDR3 is TGTGCCAGCAGTCCCCCAGTTTCCTCCTACAATGAGCAGTTCTTC. Looking up the rest from reference TRBV28 and TRBJ2-1 gives the full variable domain: DVKVTQSSRYLVKRTGEKVFLECVQDMDHENMFWYRQDPGLGLRLIYFSYDVKMKEKGDIPEGYSVSREKKERFSLILESASTNQTSMYLCASSPPVSSYNEQFFGPGTRLTVL.

This clonotype was detected only a few times. The junction and the germline gene differ at one end; a read error may be behind it. This chain connects TRBV13 to TRBJ1-4; a weak D match, TRBD1 (5 bases). The CDR3 has 16 amino acids. CDR1 is PRHDT and CDR2 is FYEKMQ in the germline V gene (reference sequence). The CDR3 DNA reads TGTGCCAGCAGCGTAGGCCCAGGGCGGGCTAATGAAAAACTGTTTTTT. It codes for CASSVGPGRANEKLFF.

V gene TRBV9 combines with J gene TRBJ1-2; TRBD1 might be the D (5 bases). The germline CDR1 and CDR2 sequences are SGDLS and YYNGEE. This CDR3 comprises 16 residues. V was clipped by 0 bases and J by 5 bases, with 17 bases between them. CDR3 amino acids: CASSVEGQATTYGYTF. CDR3 DNA sequence: TGTGCCAGCAGCGTAGAGGGGCAGGCAACTACTTATGGCTACACCTTC.

At least ten counts were recorded for this clonotype. The chain is built from TRBV20-1 and TRBJ1-6, with TRBD1 identical over 9 bases. With V trimmed by 2 bases and J by 4 bases, 3 bases remained unmatched. Germline assignment: CDR1 DFQATT and CDR2 SNEGSKA (reference sequence). The CDR3 is 15 residues long. The CDR3 region is CSARSTGGYNSPLHF. The DNA for the CDR3 is TGCAGTGCTAGATCGACAGGGGGATATAATTCACCCCTCCACTTT.

This clonotype was counted only a few times. The gene calls are TRBV28 and TRBJ1-4; D uncertain. CDR3 length: 14 residues. Trimming left V 5 bases short and J 8 bases short, with 15 bases between. Germline CDR1 is MDHEN and CDR2 is SYDVKM. CDR3 sequence (DNA): TGTGCCAGCAGTAGGGTTGGAGTGGTCGAAAAACTGTTTTTT. Translated: CASSRVGVVEKLFF.

CDR3 residues: CASSQGQGGSEQYF. CDR3 sequence (DNA): TGTGCCAGCAGCCAGGGACAGGGGGGAAGCGAGCAGTACTTC. This chain links TRBV4-2 with TRBJ2-7; 11 bases map to TRBD1. J was trimmed by 6 bases and V by 3 bases; bases with no gene match: 4. CDR3 size: 14 residues. From germline, CDR1 is LGHNA and CDR2 YNFKEQ.

The chain has TRBV7-9 and TRBJ1-4; D gene ambiguous. This CDR3 spans 17 amino acids. Germline values: CDR1 SEHNR, CDR2 FQNEAQ (reference sequence). V lost 1 base to trimming and J lost 3 bases, with 15 bases between them. The CDR3 here is CASSLEPITTPNEKLFF. For the CDR3, the DNA is TGTGCCAGCAGCTTAGAACCTATCACCACCCCTAATGAAAAACTGTTTTTT.

The chain couples TRBV20-1 to TRBJ2-5; 16 nucleotides agree with TRBD2. The germline V gene encodes CDR1 DFQATT and CDR2 SNEGSKA (reference sequence). CDR3 length: 16 residues. V lost 2 bases to trimming and J lost 5 bases; unmatched junction nucleotides: 5. DNA for the CDR3: TGCAGTGCTAGATTAGGGACTAGCGGGAGGGCCGAGACCCAGTACTTC. The encoded protein is CSARLGTSGRAETQYF.

The CDR3 DNA reads TGTGCCTGGGATAGCGGGGGGTACGAGCAGTACTTC. Protein: CAWDSGGYEQYF. The chain carries TRBV30 and TRBJ2-7; TRBD2 agrees at 10 bases. CDR1 GTSNPN and CDR2 SVGIG come from the germline V gene (reference sequence). The V segment lost 5 bases and the J segment 4 bases; nucleotides outside the gene matches: 2. The CDR3 is 12 amino acids.

This clonotype has just a few counts. This chain joins TRBV4-2 and TRBJ2-3; no reliable D call. CDR1 is LGHNA, CDR2 YNFKEQ, per germline. This CDR3 has 18 amino acids. V gave up 0 bases and J gave up 0 bases, with 16 bases separating them. The CDR3 coding sequence is TGTGCCAGCAGCCAAGATAAGGGCGGCATTTCTAGCACAGATACGCAGTATTTT. This translates into CASSQDKGGISSTDTQYF.

At least ten counts were recorded for this clonotype. The chain combines TRBV6-5 with TRBJ2-7, with a weak D call TRBD1 (6 bases). Trimming shortened V by 0 bases and J by 7 bases, and 16 bases separated the two germline ends. CDR1 and CDR2 from the germline V gene are MNHEY and SVGAGI. CDR3 length equals 15 residues. In DNA form, the CDR3 reads TGTGCCAGCAGTTACTCGAAACCCAGGGGTCGGGAGCAGTACTTC. Amino acid sequence: CASSYSKPRGREQYF.